One T cell receptor beta chain is described in this entry. Its antigen is undetermined. The data were taken from a study of OX40 agonist ivuxolimab in advanced cancers. Broader study findings: Antigens targeted by the expanded peripheral T cells were not determined. The average count of expanded clones was higher among CD8+ T cells than among CD4+.

TCRdb keeps only in-frame clones here, not all; method: immunoSEQ multiplex PCR. The repertoire holds tens of thousands of clones, roughly nine tenths seen once, with approximately 10% in the top ten. The CDR3 contains 16 residues. The receptor's source is an adult with an advanced solid tumor such as melanoma, head and neck, liver or kidney cancer. This rearrangement joins TRBV21-1 to TRBJ1-3. TRBV21-1 is termed a pseudogene. Sequenced material: CD4+ or CD8+ T cells sorted from blood, taken in a trial of the OX40 agonist ivuxolimab. Written as DNA, the CDR3 is TGTGCCAGCAGCAAAGCGCGTTCGAGGGCTGGAAACACCATATATTTT. Translation gives CASSKARSRAGNTIYF.